These T cell receptor beta chains were read from a single sample in a study of identical twins. TCRdb independently ran MiXCR on the 5' RACE reads; one entry per CDR3 protein. Of 450,000 or so distinct CDR3 sequences listed, 20% to 25% were seen once; the top ten hold about 2.7%. The same data also contributed to another study, on T cells expressing NK-cell markers.

The sequenced sample was CD4+ T cells sorted from blood. The receptors originated from a woman younger than 30 in good health. CDR3s include the opening cysteine and the closing phenylalanine or tryptophan. Fields, in order: clone size, J gene, D gene, V gene, CDR3 protein, CDR3 DNA. A D gene is named only where the DNA matches it firmly. Not all rows give a size; the values are once, few, many and, for expanded clones, a class.

abundance: -; j_gene: TRBJ2-1; d_gene: TRBD1; v_gene: TRBV12-3/TRBV12-4; CDR3aa: CASNPGGSYNEQFF; CDR3nt: TGTGCCAGTAACCCAGGGGGCTCCTACAATGAGCAGTTCTTC
abundance: few; j_gene: TRBJ2-2; d_gene: -; v_gene: TRBV5-1; CDR3aa: CASSFLTGPTGELFF; CDR3nt: TGCGCCAGCAGCTTCCTGACAGGACCCACCGGGGAGCTGTTTTTT
abundance: -; j_gene: TRBJ1-3; d_gene: TRBD1; v_gene: TRBV2; CDR3aa: CASGTGSSGNTIYF; CDR3nt: TGTGCCAGCGGGACAGGCAGCTCTGGAAACACCATATATTTT
abundance: -; j_gene: TRBJ2-6; d_gene: -; v_gene: TRBV20-1; CDR3aa: CSAPVFSGANVLTF; CDR3nt: TGCAGTGCTCCAGTTTTCTCTGGGGCCAACGTCCTGACTTTC
abundance: -; j_gene: TRBJ2-2; d_gene: -; v_gene: TRBV12-3/TRBV12-4; CDR3aa: CASRLRDSRDGELFF; CDR3nt: TGTGCCAGCAGACTCCGGGACTCCCGGGATGGGGAGCTGTTTTTT
abundance: -; j_gene: TRBJ2-3; d_gene: TRBD2; v_gene: TRBV12-5; CDR3aa: CASGLERTSGVTDTQYF; CDR3nt: TGTGCTAGTGGTTTGGAGCGAACTAGCGGGGTCACAGATACGCAGTATTTT
abundance: few; j_gene: TRBJ2-7; d_gene: TRBD1; v_gene: TRBV11-2; CDR3aa: CASSNLDRAREQYF; CDR3nt: TGTGCCAGCAGCAATTTGGACAGGGCAAGGGAGCAGTACTTC
abundance: -; j_gene: TRBJ1-4; d_gene: -; v_gene: TRBV12-3/TRBV12-4; CDR3aa: CASTTGGEKLFF; CDR3nt: TGTGCCAGCACCACCGGTGGTGAAAAACTGTTTTTT
abundance: -; j_gene: TRBJ2-2; d_gene: -; v_gene: TRBV6-6; CDR3aa: CASSSTAGELFF; CDR3nt: TGTGCCAGCAGTTCGACGGCCGGGGAGCTGTTTTTT
abundance: few; j_gene: TRBJ2-3; d_gene: -; v_gene: TRBV6-1; CDR3aa: CASNDRSIHTDTQYF; CDR3nt: TGTGCCAGCAACGACAGAAGTATTCACACAGATACGCAGTATTTT
abundance: -; j_gene: TRBJ2-3; d_gene: TRBD1; v_gene: TRBV20-1; CDR3aa: CSAGYRQGSADTQYF; CDR3nt: TGCAGTGCTGGCTACAGACAGGGAAGCGCAGATACGCAGTATTTT
abundance: -; j_gene: TRBJ2-5; d_gene: TRBD2; v_gene: TRBV20-1; CDR3aa: CSASSGAPRETQYF; CDR3nt: TGCAGTGCTAGTAGCGGGGCTCCTAGGGAGACCCAGTACTTC
abundance: -; j_gene: TRBJ2-7; d_gene: TRBD2; v_gene: TRBV2; CDR3aa: CASSVTSGRDEQYF; CDR3nt: TGTGCCAGCAGTGTGACTAGCGGGAGGGACGAGCAGTACTTC
abundance: few; j_gene: TRBJ2-7; d_gene: -; v_gene: TRBV25-1; CDR3aa: CASSDSTGLGYEQYF; CDR3nt: TGTGCCAGCAGTGATTCGACAGGATTAGGGTACGAGCAGTACTTC
abundance: -; j_gene: TRBJ1-1; d_gene: -; v_gene: TRBV5-1; CDR3aa: CASSLASGLMNTEAFF; CDR3nt: TGCGCCAGCAGCTTGGCCTCCGGACTGATGAACACTGAAGCTTTCTTT
abundance: once; j_gene: TRBJ2-7; d_gene: -; v_gene: TRBV6-1; CDR3aa: CASMTNVEQYF; CDR3nt: TGTGCCAGCATGACCAATGTGGAGCAGTACTTC
abundance: few; j_gene: TRBJ1-6; d_gene: -; v_gene: TRBV9; CDR3aa: CASSVEREWGSPLHF; CDR3nt: TGTGCCAGCAGCGTAGAAAGGGAGTGGGGTTCACCCCTCCACTTT
abundance: few; j_gene: TRBJ2-3; d_gene: -; v_gene: TRBV20-1; CDR3aa: CSASGALTDTQYF; CDR3nt: TGCAGTGCTAGCGGGGCCCTCACAGATACGCAGTATTTT
abundance: -; j_gene: TRBJ2-1; d_gene: TRBD2; v_gene: TRBV6-2/TRBV6-3; CDR3aa: CASSRIPGTSGNEQFF; CDR3nt: TGTGCCAGCAGCAGAATCCCCGGGACTAGCGGAAATGAGCAGTTCTTC
abundance: many; j_gene: TRBJ2-1; d_gene: TRBD1; v_gene: TRBV20-1; CDR3aa: CSARDRGFYNEQFF; CDR3nt: TGCAGTGCTCGGGACAGGGGTTTCTACAATGAGCAGTTCTTC
abundance: -; j_gene: TRBJ2-7; d_gene: -; v_gene: TRBV11-2; CDR3aa: CASSLEGVTPYEQYF; CDR3nt: TGTGCCAGCAGCTTAGAAGGTGTCACCCCCTACGAGCAGTACTTC
abundance: -; j_gene: TRBJ2-3; d_gene: TRBD2; v_gene: TRBV4-2; CDR3aa: CASSQASGGRADTQYF; CDR3nt: TGTGCCAGCAGCCAAGCAAGCGGGGGTAGAGCAGATACGCAGTATTTT
abundance: few; j_gene: TRBJ1-1; d_gene: -; v_gene: TRBV12-3/TRBV12-4; CDR3aa: CASSLLGGGAEAFF; CDR3nt: TGTGCCAGCAGTTTGCTGGGGGGCGGCGCTGAAGCTTTCTTT
abundance: many; j_gene: TRBJ2-4; d_gene: TRBD1; v_gene: TRBV6-1; CDR3aa: CASRDRVSKNIQYF; CDR3nt: TGTGCCAGCAGGGACAGGGTTTCCAAAAACATTCAGTACTTC
abundance: -; j_gene: TRBJ2-7; d_gene: -; v_gene: TRBV20-1; CDR3aa: CSAKAPSYEQYF; CDR3nt: TGCAGTGCAAAAGCCCCCTCCTACGAGCAGTACTTC
abundance: -; j_gene: TRBJ2-7; d_gene: TRBD2; v_gene: TRBV7-9; CDR3aa: CASNRGGFLLSEQYF; CDR3nt: TGTGCCAGCAACCGGGGGGGATTTCTTCTCTCCGAGCAGTACTTC
abundance: -; j_gene: TRBJ2-7; d_gene: TRBD2; v_gene: TRBV20-1; CDR3aa: CSAGRGVANSYEQYF; CDR3nt: TGCAGTGCTGGGAGGGGAGTAGCTAACTCCTACGAGCAGTACTTC
abundance: few; j_gene: TRBJ2-4; d_gene: -; v_gene: TRBV6-4; CDR3aa: CASSVVTKRIQYF; CDR3nt: TGTGCCAGCAGTGTTGTTACTAAACGCATTCAGTACTTC
abundance: -; j_gene: TRBJ1-5; d_gene: -; v_gene: TRBV3-1; CDR3aa: CASSQRPVGGNQPQHF; CDR3nt: TGTGCCAGCAGCCAAAGGCCGGTCGGTGGCAATCAGCCCCAGCATTTT
abundance: many; j_gene: TRBJ2-7; d_gene: TRBD2; v_gene: TRBV12-3/TRBV12-4; CDR3aa: CASAEAGEQYF; CDR3nt: TGTGCCAGCGCCGAAGCGGGGGAGCAGTACTTC
abundance: -; j_gene: TRBJ1-6; d_gene: -; v_gene: TRBV11-2; CDR3aa: CASSTFDIRNSPLHF; CDR3nt: TGTGCCAGCAGCACCTTTGACATCCGTAATTCACCCCTCCACTTT
abundance: -; j_gene: TRBJ2-1; d_gene: -; v_gene: TRBV27; CDR3aa: CASRPPDGVNEQFF; CDR3nt: TGTGCCAGCAGGCCGCCGGACGGAGTCAATGAGCAGTTCTTC
abundance: -; j_gene: TRBJ2-5; d_gene: TRBD2; v_gene: TRBV27; CDR3aa: CASKGTSGGARETQYF; CDR3nt: TGTGCCAGCAAGGGGACTAGCGGGGGGGCACGAGAGACCCAGTACTTC
abundance: -; j_gene: TRBJ2-7; d_gene: -; v_gene: TRBV7-8; CDR3aa: CASSRVVNYEQYF; CDR3nt: TGTGCCAGCAGCCGGGTTGTGAATTACGAGCAGTACTTC
abundance: few; j_gene: TRBJ2-5; d_gene: TRBD2; v_gene: TRBV5-1; CDR3aa: CASSLVGTSGRERKTQYF; CDR3nt: TGCGCCAGCAGCTTGGTGGGGACTAGCGGGAGGGAGAGGAAGACCCAGTACTTC
abundance: few; j_gene: TRBJ1-2; d_gene: TRBD1; v_gene: TRBV24-1; CDR3aa: CATSRADRDYGYTF; CDR3nt: TGTGCCACCAGTCGAGCGGACAGGGACTATGGCTACACCTTC
abundance: -; j_gene: TRBJ1-1; d_gene: -; v_gene: TRBV12-3/TRBV12-4; CDR3aa: CASSLVWGGKNTEAFF; CDR3nt: TGTGCCAGCAGTTTAGTGTGGGGCGGAAAGAACACTGAAGCTTTCTTT
abundance: -; j_gene: TRBJ1-5; d_gene: -; v_gene: TRBV24-1; CDR3aa: CATPGPSSNQPQHF; CDR3nt: TGTGCCACACCAGGCCCCTCTAGCAATCAGCCCCAGCATTTT
abundance: few; j_gene: TRBJ2-7; d_gene: -; v_gene: TRBV7-2; CDR3aa: CASSLAPGSTYEQYF; CDR3nt: TGTGCCAGCAGCTTAGCCCCCGGGTCCACCTACGAGCAGTACTTC
abundance: -; j_gene: TRBJ2-7; d_gene: -; v_gene: TRBV5-1; CDR3aa: CASSLSMVAGDSYEQYF; CDR3nt: TGCGCCAGCAGCTTGTCAATGGTAGCAGGGGATTCCTACGAGCAGTACTTC
abundance: -; j_gene: TRBJ2-2; d_gene: TRBD2; v_gene: TRBV20-1; CDR3aa: CSAKIAGGRTGELFF; CDR3nt: TGCAGTGCTAAGATAGCGGGGGGGAGAACCGGGGAGCTGTTTTTT
abundance: -; j_gene: TRBJ2-1; d_gene: -; v_gene: TRBV27; CDR3aa: CASAVYARGFFDSYNEQFF; CDR3nt: TGTGCCAGCGCAGTTTATGCCAGGGGATTCTTTGACTCCTACAATGAGCAGTTCTTC
abundance: -; j_gene: TRBJ2-5; d_gene: TRBD2; v_gene: TRBV10-3; CDR3aa: CASGEYQETQYF; CDR3nt: TGTGCTAGCGGGGAATACCAAGAGACCCAGTACTTC
abundance: few; j_gene: TRBJ2-3; d_gene: TRBD2; v_gene: TRBV5-1; CDR3aa: CASSLEGSGNTDTQYF; CDR3nt: TGCGCCAGCAGCTTGGAGGGTAGCGGGAACACAGATACGCAGTATTTT
abundance: few; j_gene: TRBJ2-1; d_gene: TRBD1; v_gene: TRBV20-1; CDR3aa: CSAYRGSEQFF; CDR3nt: TGCAGTGCTTACAGGGGGAGTGAGCAGTTCTTC